Below, 16 T cell receptor beta chains from the same sample are listed, as sequenced in a study of cytomegalovirus exposure and HLA in healthy donors. Both 60 Vbeta primers and 13 Jbeta primers went into the PCR. The protocol was immunoSEQ multiplex PCR, while the TCRdb copy is restricted to in-frame clones and leaves out a portion. The table lists approximately 180,000 clones, roughly 13% of them singletons, with 7.8% in the top ten. The specimen sequenced was PBMCs. These receptors came from a man over 45 in good health and CMV-seropositive.

This clone has a handful of counts. The V and J genes are TRBV5-4 and TRBJ2-1, with 7 bases fitting TRBD2. The V gene's germline CDR1 is SGHNT and CDR2 YYREEE (reference sequence). The CDR3 length is 14 residues. V lost 4 bases to trimming and J lost 7 bases; unmatched junction nucleotides: 8. This CDR3 is CASSQVGGINEQFF. CDR3 DNA: TGTGCCAGCAGCCAGGTGGGAGGGATAAATGAGCAGTTCTTC.

This clone was observed a handful of times. The CDR3 sequence is CSARRQGGTGELFF. The CDR3 DNA reads as TGCAGCGCCCGACGGCAGGGTGGGACCGGGGAGCTGTTTTTT. The genes are TRBV29-1 and TRBJ2-2, with D possibly TRBD1 on 5 matching bases. The CDR3 is 14 amino acids. The germline V and J ends were trimmed by 7 bases and 5 bases, with 17 bases remaining between them. The germline CDR1 and CDR2 sequences are SQVTM and ANQGSEA.

Details on this clone: This CDR3 is also generated by other DNA sequences in the sample. The chain has TRBV29-1 and TRBJ1-1; 9 bases line up with TRBD1. V shed 6 bases and J 2 bases; nucleotides not matched to a gene: 1. The germline V gene encodes CDR1 SQVTM and CDR2 ANQGSEA. The CDR3 has 12 amino acids. The CDR3 is CSVGQGNTEAFF. CDR3 nucleotides: TGCAGCGTGGGACAGGGCAACACTGAAGCTTTCTTT.

The gene calls are TRBV7-2 and TRBJ1-5, with 9 bases that match TRBD1. The CDR3 has 15 amino acids. Germline CDR1 is SGHTA and CDR2 is FQGNSA. V lost 5 bases and J lost 6; bases outside the gene matches: 8. CDR3 in amino acids: CASSRTGQGVQPQHF. CDR3 nucleotides: TGTGCCAGCAGCCGTACGGGACAGGGTGTTCAGCCCCAGCATTTT.

The chain uses TRBV5-1 and TRBJ2-1, with 8 bases that match TRBD1. The length of the CDR3 is 15 residues. V was clipped by 0 bases and J by 6 bases; unmatched bases: 5. Germline V lookup: CDR1 SGHRS, CDR2 YFSETQ. DNA for the CDR3: TGCGCCAGCAGCTTGGGTGACAGGGGTATCAATGAGCAGTTCTTC. Translating it yields CASSLGDRGINEQFF.

This clone showed up just a few times. The chain has TRBV5-1 and TRBJ1-5; the D is unclear. CDR1 and CDR2 (germline): SGHRS, YFSETQ. There are 15 residues in the CDR3. Trimming shortened V by 4 bases and J by 1 base, and 12 bases separated the two germline ends. The CDR3, as DNA: TGCGCCAGCAGCCCCTCGAGTTTCAGCAATCAGCCCCAGCATTTT. Translation: CASSPSSFSNQPQHF.

This chain joins TRBV19 and TRBJ2-7; 8 bases are a match to TRBD1. V trimming: 5 bases; J trimming: 6 bases; junction bases outside the gene matches: 12. CDR1 is LNHDA and CDR2 is SQIVND in the germline V gene (reference sequence). This CDR3 is 15 amino acids long. The CDR3 DNA follows: TGTGCCAGTAGTCTCACCTTAGGACAGGGCCGCGAGCAGTACGTC. Residues: CASSLTLGQGREQYV.

This chain joins TRBV7-9 and TRBJ2-7; 7 bases line up with TRBD2. The germline gives CDR1 SEHNR, CDR2 FQNEAQ (reference sequence). The CDR3 sequence is 13 residues long. Trimming at V came to 5 bases and at J to 7 bases, leaving 8 bases not matched to a gene. The CDR3 nucleotides are TGTGCCAGCAGCCACCGTTCGGGAGGAGAGCAGTACGTC. It translates to CASSHRSGGEQYV.

This chain joins TRBV7-2 and TRBJ2-1; tentatively, D is TRBD2 (5 bases). Germline-derived CDR1 and CDR2 are SGHTA and FQGNSA. The CDR3 is 13 amino acids. V gave up 0 bases and J gave up 9 bases, with 9 bases separating them. The CDR3 DNA is TGTGCCAGCAGCTTAGCCGGGGAGAGTGAGCAGTTCTTC. It encodes CASSLAGESEQFF.

This clone was seen only a few times. The J gene is TRBJ2-7, the V gene TRBV6-5, with a weak D call TRBD1 (5 bases). CDR3 length: 15 amino acids. The germline V gene encodes CDR1 MNHEY and CDR2 SVGAGI. The V end was cut by 2 bases, the J end by 2 bases, with 13 bases between. The CDR3 region is CASSYRGQPPYEQYV. The DNA for the CDR3 is TGTGCCAGCAGTTACAGGGGCCAACCCCCCTACGAGCAGTACGTC.

In its sample, this clone was seen a few times. The rearrangement uses TRBV11-2 and TRBJ2-1; 8 nucleotides agree with TRBD2. Germline trimming cut 11 bases from V and 6 bases from J; bases unmatched to any gene: 15. The V gene's germline CDR1 is SGHAT and CDR2 FQNNGV. This CDR3 is 15 amino acids long. For the CDR3, the DNA is TGTGCCTGTCTGGGAGGCGCCGGGAGGGGCAATGAGCAGTTCTTC. It is translated as CACLGGAGRGNEQFF.

This clone was seen more than once but under ten times. The chain is built from TRBV4-1 and TRBJ1-3, with 8 bases identical to TRBD1. Germline trimming cut 3 bases from V and 0 bases from J; bases unmatched to any gene: 1. Per germline, CDR1 MGHRA and CDR2 YSYEKL. The CDR3 is made up of 15 amino acids. The CDR3: CASSQGQVSGNTIYF. The CDR3, as DNA: TGCGCCAGCAGCCAGGGACAGGTCTCTGGAAACACCATATATTTT.

This chain connects TRBV9 to TRBJ2-1; 9 nucleotides align to TRBD1. V trimming: 4 bases; J trimming: 4 bases; junction bases outside the gene matches: 6. The CDR3 totals 15 residues. Germline V gene data show CDR1 as SGDLS and CDR2 as YYNGEE. CDR3 in DNA: TGTGCCAGCAGCCCCAGGGGACAGGGATACAATGAGCAGTTCTTC. Translated: CASSPRGQGYNEQFF.

In this sample, this clone turned up a few times. The chain employs TRBV4-1 and TRBJ2-5, with a possible D match to TRBD1 (5 bases). CDR1 MGHRA and CDR2 YSYEKL come from the germline V gene. Trimming stripped 0 bases from V and 0 bases from J, with 8 bases between. The CDR3 runs to 15 residues. The CDR3 sequence is CASSQDSGYQETQYF. The DNA of the CDR3 is TGCGCCAGCAGCCAAGATTCAGGGTACCAAGAGACCCAGTACTTC.

There are a few counts of this clone. The chain employs TRBV28 and TRBJ1-4; D is perhaps TRBD1 (5 bases). The CDR3 has 15 amino acids. Trimming removed 7 bases from V and 4 bases from J, with 16 bases in between. Per germline, CDR1 MDHEN and CDR2 SYDVKM. The CDR3 spells CASTFRGTFNEKLFF. CDR3 in DNA: TGTGCCAGCACCTTCCGGGGGACCTTTAATGAAAAACTGTTTTTT.

The chain has TRBV2 and TRBJ2-6; possible D gene TRBD1, 6 bases. The CDR3 length is 15 residues. Germline V gene lookup returns CDR1 SNHLY and CDR2 FYNNEI. V was trimmed by 8 bases and J by 2 bases, leaving 13 bases between them. In DNA, the CDR3 is TGTGCCAGCGCGAGCAACAGGGCTGGGGCCAACGTCCTGACTTTC. Amino acid sequence: CASASNRAGANVLTF.